Below, 13 T cell receptor beta chains from the same sample are listed, as sequenced in a study of blood T cell repertoires in COVID-19. Clones were sequenced by immunoSEQ multiplex PCR, and TCRdb holds only the in-frame ones, with some missing. The sample has about 440,000 clones; about nine tenths are singletons. What was sequenced was peripheral blood. The receptors were sampled from a woman aged 50 to 60 with COVID-19, enrolled during active disease.

This chain uses TRBV5-1 with TRBJ1-4, with 7 bases matching TRBD1. There are 16 residues in the CDR3. In germline, CDR1 is SGHRS, CDR2 YFSETQ. J lost 5 bases, V lost 2 bases, and 9 bases had no gene match. The CDR3 nucleotides are TGCGCCAGCAGCTTATTCCCGGGACAGATAAATGAAAAACTGTTTTTT. Its protein is CASSLFPGQINEKLFF.

This clone has a handful of counts. The chain is built from TRBV6-5 and TRBJ2-7; 9 nucleotides match TRBD1. The germline gives CDR1 MNHEY, CDR2 SVGAGI. The CDR3 has 13 residues. The J segment lost 6 bases and the V segment lost 4 bases, leaving 4 bases of the junction unmatched. CDR3 sequence (DNA): TGTGCCAGCAGTTTCCCGGACAGGGGCGAGCAGTACTTC. It translates to CASSFPDRGEQYF.

V gene TRBV19 combines with J gene TRBJ1-5; 7 nucleotides line up with TRBD1. V dropped 6 bases and J dropped 6; count of bases not matched to a gene: 5. Germline CDR1 LNHDA, CDR2 SQIVND (reference sequence). This CDR3 has 13 amino acids. The CDR3: CASRNRDSQPQHF. The CDR3 DNA sequence: TGTGCCAGTAGAAACAGGGACAGTCAGCCCCAGCATTTT.

The rearrangement joins TRBV12-3 or TRBV12-4 to TRBJ1-5, with D perhaps TRBD1 (6 bases). The V end lost 6 bases, the J end lost 4 bases, and 10 bases lay between the germline ends. This CDR3 is 13 amino acids long. CDR3 sequence: CASRVTGNQPQHF. The CDR3, as DNA: TGTGCCAGCAGGGTGACAGGTAATCAGCCCCAGCATTTT.

The chain has TRBV12-5 and TRBJ2-1; 9 nucleotides agree with TRBD2. This CDR3 has 14 amino acids. V lost 8 bases, J lost 5 bases, and 7 bases stayed unmatched. CDR1 and CDR2 (germline): LGHNT, FRNRAP. In DNA form, the CDR3 reads TGTGCTAGTCGAACCGCGGGGGGGAACAATGAGCAGTTCTTC. Encoded protein: CASRTAGGNNEQFF.

V gene TRBV27 combines with J gene TRBJ1-2; 8 positions match TRBD1. Germline lookup yields CDR1 MNHEY and CDR2 SMNVEV (reference sequence). There are 16 residues in the CDR3. V lost 6 bases and J lost 4; bases outside the gene matches: 13. The DNA for the CDR3 is TGTGCCAGCAGCTCCTACAGGGGGGCTATTCTCTATGGCTACACCTTC. Amino acids: CASSSYRGAILYGYTF.

The chain is built from TRBV6-5 and TRBJ2-4, with 7 nucleotides matching TRBD1. CDR3 length equals 15 residues. V gave up 6 bases and J gave up 0 bases; unmatched junction bases: 5. CDR1 and CDR2 (germline): MNHEY, SVGAGI. As DNA, the CDR3 is TGTGCCAGCAGGACAGGGATCCTAGCCAAAAACATTCAGTACTTC. It codes for CASRTGILAKNIQYF.

This clone has just a few counts. The J gene is TRBJ1-1, the V gene TRBV19; D is possibly TRBD1 (6 bases). Germline V gene data show CDR1 as LNHDA and CDR2 as SQIVND (reference sequence). The V end lost 8 bases, the J end lost 2 bases, and 15 bases lay between the germline ends. The length of the CDR3 is 14 residues. The CDR3: CASRQPGANTEAFF. The CDR3 DNA reads TGTGCCAGTCGACAACCAGGGGCAAACACTGAAGCTTTCTTT.

Notes on this clone: This CDR3 is also generated by other DNA sequences in the sample. The J gene is TRBJ2-1, the V gene TRBV27; 10 bases map to TRBD2. The CDR3 is 14 amino acids. The V and J ends lost 6 bases and 2 bases, in that order; junction bases with no gene match: 1. From germline, CDR1 is MNHEY and CDR2 SMNVEV (reference sequence). The chain's CDR3 is CASSLAGAYNEQFF. The CDR3 region has the DNA TGTGCCAGCAGCCTAGCGGGGGCCTACAATGAGCAGTTCTTC.

The V and J genes are TRBV5-1 and TRBJ1-5; D might be TRBD1 (6 bases). Germline CDR1 and CDR2: SGHRS and YFSETQ. V lost 0 bases and J 6 bases, leaving 13 bases between the germline ends. CDR3 length equals 15 residues. The CDR3 DNA follows: TGCGCCAGCAGCTTGGCCGGTGGGGGCGGTCAGCCCCAGCATTTT. Translating gives CASSLAGGGGQPQHF.

This clone has just a few counts. The rearrangement joins TRBV19 to TRBJ2-1; 7 bases fit TRBD2. This CDR3 spans 15 amino acids. V shed 6 bases and J 0 bases; nucleotides not matched to a gene: 5. Germline values: CDR1 LNHDA, CDR2 SQIVND (reference sequence). The CDR3 nucleotides read TGTGCCAGTAGAGTAAGCGGGAACTCCTACAATGAGCAGTTCTTC. Translating it yields CASRVSGNSYNEQFF.

This chain uses TRBV19 with TRBJ2-1; a possible D gene is TRBD2 (5 bases). Trimming stripped 7 bases from V and 7 bases from J, with 29 bases between. Germline CDR1 reads LNHDA; CDR2 reads SQIVND (reference sequence). The CDR3 extends over 18 amino acids. The CDR3 DNA follows: TGTGCCAGTAAGTCCCTACGAGCCGGAGTCGCCTCGGGGAATGAGCAGTTCTTC. Protein: CASKSLRAGVASGNEQFF. The full variable domain, with the rest looked up from reference TRBV19 and TRBJ2-1, is DGGITQSPKYLFRKEGQNVTLSCEQNLNHDAMYWYRQDPGQGLRLIYYSQIVNDFQKGDIAEGYSVSREKKESFPLTVTSAQKNPTAFYLCASKSLRAGVASGNEQFFGPGTRLTVL.

The rearrangement links TRBV2 to TRBJ2-7, with 9 bases fitting TRBD1. With V trimmed by 6 bases and J by 6 bases, 9 bases remained unmatched. The CDR3 totals 14 residues. CDR1 and CDR2 from the germline V gene are SNHLY and FYNNEI. In DNA form, the CDR3 reads TGTGCCAGCAGCAGGGACAGGGAGTTATCCGAGCAGTACTTC. It encodes CASSRDRELSEQYF.